The clone carrying this T cell receptor (beta chain) was recorded a few times. The CDR3 length is 16 residues. The source of the sample is a study of T cells after yellow fever vaccination. In the study overall: SMART-Seq v4 Ultra Low Input served to prepare low-cell-number fractions.

Each CDR3 protein gets one entry after TCRdb re-called the 5' RACE reads with MiXCR. The sample lists roughly 500,000 distinct CDR3 sequences; roughly 21% were seen once. Source: PBMCs, taken 15 days after the yellow fever booster vaccination. This chain connects TRBV1 to TRBJ2-7; the table's D call TRBD2 went unverified against the DNA. TRBV1 is a pseudogene. The source of this sequence is a man between 25 and 39 years old who received the YFV17D yellow fever vaccine. The CDR3 protein is CTSSQERLAGAYEQYF. Here the CDR3 DNA reads TGCACCAGCAGCCAAGAGCGACTAGCGGGAGCCTACGAGCAGTACTTC.